Many counts were recorded for the clone carrying this T cell receptor (beta chain). Its antigen is not identified. Breast cancer patients provided tissue from their axillary draining lymph nodes. This sample was taken from a study of breast tumors, draining lymph nodes, adjacent tissues. Whole-study results and caveats: Compared with basal-like, luminal-like tumors shared significantly more repertoire with nontumor tissue. The lymph node origin of tumor T cells was framed as consistent with a hypothesis, not demonstrated. Compared with lymph nodes, tumors were less diverse; compared with nontumor tissue, more.

One entry per CDR3 protein results from TCRdb running MiXCR on the multiplex PCR reads. The sample yields hundreds of thousands of distinct CDR3 sequences, roughly 30% seen once. CDR1 is SEHNR, CDR2 FQNEAQ, per germline (reference sequence). Trimming cost V 3 bases and J 3 bases; bases outside gene matches: 2. The CDR3 sequence is 13 residues long. The chain combines TRBV7-9 with TRBJ2-7; 7 bases are shared with TRBD1. The sequenced material came from axillary lymph node tissue. This sequence was found in a female donor with breast cancer. Some clones in this sample may be carry-over from other donors' samples. The CDR3 protein is CASSFNRGYEQYF. The CDR3 nucleotides are TGTGCCAGCAGCTTCAACAGGGGCTACGAGCAGTACTTC.